Following are 30 T cell receptor beta chains from one sample sequenced in a study of T cell repertoires in cytomegalovirus infection. TCRdb re-derived calls from the reads in MiXCR, one entry per CDR3 protein. The sample contains approximately 910,000 distinct CDR3 sequences, 30% to 40% of which appear only once. No antigen has been assigned to these receptors. Here the sequenced sample was cultured CD8+ T cells from PBMCs, taken from culture after CMV antigen stimulation. All receptors come from a human donor in good health (CMV status not recorded). Some clones in this sample may be carry-over from other donors' samples.

This clonotype was seen many times. The chain has TRBV7-2 and TRBJ1-6; no clear D gene. The CDR3 consists of 18 residues. CDR1 SGHTA and CDR2 FQGNSA come from the germline V gene. V lost 0 bases to trimming and J lost 0 bases, with 12 bases between them. This chain's CDR3 is CASSLARSTSSYNSPLHF. DNA for the CDR3: TGTGCCAGCAGCTTAGCGCGTTCTACTAGCTCCTATAATTCACCCCTCCACTTT.

The CDR3 DNA reads TGTGCCAGCAGCTTACGGGACAGCTCGGCTGAAGCTTTCTTT. Translated: CASSLRDSSAEAFF. The rearrangement joins TRBV7-8 to TRBJ1-1; 7 bases map to TRBD1. The V and J ends lost 2 bases and 6 bases, in that order; junction bases with no gene match: 6. CDR3 length: 14 residues. Germline V gene sequence: CDR1 SGHVS, CDR2 FQNEAQ.

This clonotype has only a few counts. The chain has TRBV6-6 and TRBJ2-2, with 7 bases aligning to TRBD1. This CDR3 spans 18 amino acids. V was pared by 6 bases and J by 1 base, with 14 bases of the junction left unmatched. Germline CDR1 MNHNY, CDR2 SVGAGI (reference sequence). CDR3 sequence reads: CASSLDRIKPLNTGELFF. CDR3 DNA: TGTGCCAGCAGCTTGGACAGGATTAAACCCCTGAACACCGGGGAGCTGTTTTTT.

The V gene is TRBV27, the J gene TRBJ1-2, with 8 bases that match TRBD1. Looked up from germline, CDR1 is MNHEY and CDR2 is SMNVEV (reference sequence). V was clipped by 4 bases and J by 3 bases; unmatched bases: 10. This CDR3 is 16 amino acids long. CDR3 coding DNA: TGTGCCAGCAGTTCACACGGACAGGGACGATACTATGGCTACACCTTC. Translation: CASSSHGQGRYYGYTF.

The rearrangement joins TRBV5-4 to TRBJ2-3; 7 positions match TRBD2. With 3 bases clipped from V and 2 bases from J, the junction kept 6 bases outside the gene matches. Germline CDR1 and CDR2: SGHNT and YYREEE (reference sequence). This CDR3 comprises 15 residues. The CDR3 region has the DNA TGTGCCAGCAGCTCGCCTGGGACTAACACAGATACGCAGTATTTT. Translating it yields CASSSPGTNTDTQYF.

The chain couples TRBV29-1 to TRBJ1-3; D unclear. V was pared by 4 bases and J by 2 bases, with 15 bases between. This CDR3 comprises 15 residues. Germline lookup yields CDR1 SQVTM and CDR2 ANQGSEA. The CDR3 spells CSVVGVNEPGNTIYF. CDR3 DNA: TGCAGCGTTGTCGGGGTAAATGAGCCTGGAAACACCATATATTTT.

This clonotype was picked up a small number of times. The rearrangement links TRBV7-3 to TRBJ1-1; D gene uncertain. The V end lost 4 bases, the J end lost 8 bases, and 17 bases lay between the germline ends. CDR3 size: 14 residues. CDR1 SGHTA and CDR2 FQGTGA come from the germline V gene. This CDR3 is CASSSVPGHGEAFF. In DNA, the CDR3 is TGTGCCAGCAGCTCTGTACCCGGGCATGGGGAAGCTTTCTTT.

The rearrangement links TRBV7-9 to TRBJ1-5, with a weak D call TRBD1 (5 bases). The V end was cut by 5 bases, the J end by 1 base, with 15 bases between. This CDR3 has 16 amino acids. Germline-derived CDR1 and CDR2 are SEHNR and FQNEAQ (reference sequence). The CDR3 protein is CASSLYTGLSNQPQHF. In DNA form, the CDR3 reads TGTGCCAGCAGCCTCTACACGGGGCTAAGCAATCAGCCCCAGCATTTT. Together with reference TRBV7-9 and TRBJ1-5, the CDR3 gives the full variable domain: DTGVSQNPRHKITKRGQNVTFRCDPISEHNRLYWYRQTLGQGPEFLTYFQNEAQLEKSRLLSDRFSAERPKGSFSTLEIQRTEQGDSAMYLCASSLYTGLSNQPQHFGDGTRLSIL.

This clonotype came up once. The chain joins TRBV7-4 to TRBJ2-1; 7 bases agree with TRBD1. The germline V gene has CDR1 SGHVT and CDR2 SQSDAQ. Trimming cost V 1 base and J 4 bases; bases outside gene matches: 4. There are 15 residues in the CDR3. The CDR3 DNA reads TGTGCCAGCAGCTTAGACAGGGGAATTTACAATGAGCAGTTCTTC. Protein product: CASSLDRGIYNEQFF.

This chain uses TRBV7-9 with TRBJ1-3; TRBD1 aligns across 8 bases. The germline gives CDR1 SEHNR, CDR2 FQNEAQ (reference sequence). J gave up 2 bases and V 2 bases, and 5 bases lay outside the gene matches. The CDR3 has 16 amino acids. CDR3 sequence: CASSLTSDRAGNTIYF. As DNA, the CDR3 is TGTGCCAGCAGCTTAACCTCGGACAGGGCTGGAAACACCATATATTTT.

Details on this clonotype: One end of the junction does not line up with germline, which may come from a read error. The chain couples TRBV7-9 to TRBJ2-1; TRBD2 aligns across 7 bases. This CDR3 is 17 amino acids long. Germline V lookup: CDR1 SEHNR, CDR2 FQNEAQ (reference sequence). The CDR3 DNA reads TGTGCCAACAGCTTTGAGGATAAAGCGGGGACCTACAATGAGCAGTTCTTC. This codes for CANSFEDKAGTYNEQFF.

J is TRBJ1-3 and V is TRBV12-3 or TRBV12-4, with D uncertain. V dropped 1 base and J dropped 9 bases, with 1 base sitting between them. CDR3 length equals 10 residues. The chain's CDR3 is CASSLGTIYF. The DNA for the CDR3 is TGTGCCAGCAGTTTAGGCACCATATATTTT.

V gene TRBV7-6 combines with J gene TRBJ1-2; 7 positions match TRBD1. This CDR3 has 16 residues. The V segment lost 3 bases and the J segment 4 bases; nucleotides outside the gene matches: 11. Per germline, CDR1 SGHVS and CDR2 FNYEAQ. This chain's CDR3 is CASSFAGTELIYGYTF. The CDR3 DNA follows: TGTGCCAGCAGCTTCGCCGGGACAGAATTAATCTATGGCTACACCTTC.

The chain employs TRBV10-3 and TRBJ1-5; TRBD1 might be the D (6 bases). The CDR3 consists of 16 residues. V shed 2 bases and J shed 1 base, with 12 bases lying between them. The V gene's germline CDR1 is ENHRY and CDR2 SYGVKD. Written as DNA, the CDR3 is TGTGCCATCAGTGAGGCAGGGGACCTAAGCAATCAGCCCCAGCATTTT. This gives the protein CAISEAGDLSNQPQHF.

This clonotype was found a few times. The CDR3 bases are TGTGCCAGCAGTGAATGGGGGGCCGAGCAGTACTTC. Amino acids: CASSEWGAEQYF. This chain connects TRBV6-1 to TRBJ2-7; D is perhaps TRBD1 or TRBD2 (6 bases each). Germline V gives CDR1 MNHNS, CDR2 SASEGT. CDR3 length: 12 residues. The V end was cut by 2 bases, the J end by 6 bases, with 8 bases between.

This chain connects TRBV27 to TRBJ1-6; D is ambiguous. Germline-derived CDR1 and CDR2 are MNHEY and SMNVEV (reference sequence). CDR3 length equals 15 residues. V lost 7 bases and J lost 9, with 19 bases in between. The CDR3 loop is CASIPIRALGSPLHF. The CDR3 DNA reads TGTGCCAGCATTCCCATCCGGGCCCTAGGTTCACCCCTCCACTTT.

The chain couples TRBV7-6 to TRBJ2-2, with a possible D match to TRBD1 (6 bases). The CDR3 extends over 15 amino acids. Trimming pared 4 bases from V and 0 bases from J, leaving 9 bases between. The V gene's germline CDR1 is SGHVS and CDR2 FNYEAQ. The CDR3 here is CASSYTGTNTGELFF. Here the CDR3 DNA reads TGTGCCAGCAGCTATACAGGGACGAACACCGGGGAGCTGTTTTTT.

Concerning this clonotype: The junction does not match germline at one end; this may be a read error. The rearrangement uses TRBV7-7 and TRBJ2-2; weak D call: TRBD1 (5 bases). The CDR3 runs to 15 residues. The germline V gene has CDR1 SSHAT and CDR2 FNYEAQ (reference sequence). The CDR3 region has the DNA TGTGCTAGCAGCTTTTCGGACACGAACACCGGGGAGCTGTTTTTT. Protein product: CASSFSDTNTGELFF.

This chain uses TRBV15 with TRBJ2-1, with D uncertain. CDR3 length: 14 residues. Germline V CDR1 and CDR2: LNHNV, YYDKDF (reference sequence). V lost 0 bases to trimming and J lost 10 bases, with 13 bases between them. This CDR3 is CATSRDYGVDEQFF. CDR3 DNA sequence: TGTGCCACCAGCAGAGATTATGGGGTTGACGAGCAGTTCTTC.

The chain uses TRBV9 and TRBJ2-5; 11 nucleotides match TRBD2. This CDR3 has 15 amino acids. Germline CDR1 SGDLS, CDR2 YYNGEE. The junction had 2 bases not matched to a gene; V was cut back by 2 bases and J by 2 bases. CDR3 DNA: TGTGCCAGCAGCGTGGCTAGCGGGGGGCAAGAGACCCAGTACTTC. As protein: CASSVASGGQETQYF.

This clonotype was seen many times. The chain carries TRBV7-2 and TRBJ2-1; tentatively, D is TRBD1 (6 bases). Germline V gives CDR1 SGHTA, CDR2 FQGNSA. CDR3 size: 16 residues. Between the trimmed V and J ends, which lost 5 bases and 8 bases, there was a span of 22 bases. The DNA for the CDR3 is TGTGCCAGCAGCGCTTCAGGGGTAGGCGGATACGATGAGCAGTTCTTC. Translated: CASSASGVGGYDEQFF.

The chain uses TRBV2 and TRBJ2-4, with 10 nucleotides matching TRBD1. The germline V gene has CDR1 SNHLY and CDR2 FYNNEI. V lost 11 bases and J lost 6; bases outside the gene matches: 16. The length of the CDR3 is 16 residues. Here the CDR3 DNA reads TGTGCCGGACTATCGACCGGGACAGGGGTGAGAAACATTCAGTACTTC. Its protein product is CAGLSTGTGVRNIQYF.

This clonotype was recorded at least ten times. The chain is built from TRBV7-6 and TRBJ1-5; possible D gene TRBD1, 6 bases. Looked up from germline, CDR1 is SGHVS and CDR2 is FNYEAQ. The CDR3 is 17 residues long. The V gene lost 5 bases and the J gene lost 2 bases, with 19 bases spanning the gap. CDR3 nucleotides: TGTGCCAGCAGCCCCTACGTCGGGGGCGGAGGCAATCAGCCCCAGCATTTT. Residues: CASSPYVGGGGNQPQHF.

The rearrangement uses TRBV6-2 or TRBV6-3 and TRBJ2-7; no reliable D call. This CDR3 comprises 13 residues. Germline V gives CDR1 MNHEY, CDR2 SVGEGT. The germline V and J ends were trimmed by 2 bases and 3 bases, with 8 bases remaining between them. CDR3 residues: CASSYATNYEQYV. CDR3 nucleotide sequence: TGTGCCAGCAGTTACGCCACGAACTACGAGCAGTACGTC.

CDR3 in amino acids: CASSLARTGWETQYF. The CDR3, as DNA: TGTGCCAGCAGCTTAGCCAGGACAGGGTGGGAGACCCAGTACTTC. The J gene is TRBJ2-5, the V gene TRBV11-3; TRBD1 matches at 8 bases. Germline V CDR1 and CDR2: SGHNT, YENEEA. With 1 base clipped from V and 5 bases from J, the junction kept 6 bases outside the gene matches. The CDR3 loop spans 15 amino acids.

The rearrangement uses TRBV5-6 and TRBJ2-4, with 7 bases aligning to TRBD1. The germline gives CDR1 SGHDT, CDR2 YYEEEE. V was pared by 2 bases and J by 6 bases, with 5 bases of the junction left unmatched. This CDR3 has 14 residues. The CDR3 DNA is TGTGCCAGCAGCTTAAACAGGGGTCCAAACATTCAGTACTTC. It specifies CASSLNRGPNIQYF.

This clonotype was seen more than once but under ten times. The V gene is TRBV7-6, the J gene TRBJ1-4, with 7 bases aligning to TRBD1. V dropped 5 bases and J dropped 0; count of bases not matched to a gene: 3. Germline V lookup: CDR1 SGHVS, CDR2 FNYEAQ. This CDR3 has 15 residues. The CDR3 loop reads CASSRDSSTNEKLFF. The CDR3 nucleotides read TGTGCCAGCAGCCGGGACAGTTCAACTAATGAAAAACTGTTTTTT.

This clonotype occurred many times. This chain links TRBV7-8 with TRBJ2-7; D call uncertain. V was shortened by 0 bases and J by 1 base, with 7 bases between the two germline ends. The CDR3 sequence is 14 residues long. Germline CDR1 SGHVS, CDR2 FQNEAQ. CDR3 loop: CASSLAPPSYEQYV. The CDR3 nucleotides are TGTGCCAGCAGCTTAGCACCACCGTCCTACGAGCAGTACGTC.

This chain links TRBV19 with TRBJ2-5; 8 nucleotides agree with TRBD1. The CDR3 has 14 residues. The junction had 8 bases not matched to a gene; V was cut back by 4 bases and J by 7 bases. CDR1 LNHDA and CDR2 SQIVND come from the germline V gene (reference sequence). CDR3 bases: TGTGCCAGTAGTAAGGCGACAGGGGATGGGACCCAGTACTTC. This encodes CASSKATGDGTQYF.

The chain has TRBV24-1 and TRBJ2-2; no clear D gene. The CDR3 spans 16 residues. The V end lost 0 bases, the J end lost 0 bases, and 7 bases lay between the germline ends. CDR1 and CDR2 (germline): KGHDR, SFDVKD. The CDR3, as DNA: TGTGCCACCAGTGATTTGGGGATGTCGAACACCGGGGAGCTGTTTTTT. Its translation is CATSDLGMSNTGELFF.